What follows are 10 T cell receptor beta chains derived from one specimen sequenced in a study of blood T cell repertoires in COVID-19. Measured with immunoSEQ multiplex PCR; TCRdb has only the in-frame clones, and not every one. The sample lists around 140,000 clones; almost 85% were seen once. Input material: peripheral blood. The receptors were sampled from a human donor with acute or convalescent COVID-19. The donor label of this sample is uncertain.

The chain links TRBV9 to TRBJ2-1; 7 nucleotides agree with TRBD2. The germline V gene has CDR1 SGDLS and CDR2 YYNGEE. The length of the CDR3 is 15 residues. The V gene end was trimmed by 3 bases and the J gene end by 3 bases; junction bases not matched to a gene: 6. CDR3 amino acids: CASSALSGGYNEQFF. As DNA, the CDR3 is TGTGCCAGCAGCGCCTTATCGGGGGGCTACAATGAGCAGTTCTTC.

The V call is TRBV5-1, the J call TRBJ2-1; 8 nucleotides match TRBD1. This CDR3 comprises 14 residues. Germline CDR1 is SGHRS and CDR2 is YFSETQ. Trimming removed 4 bases from V and 7 bases from J; junction bases left unmatched: 7. CDR3 sequence (DNA): TGCGCCAGCAGCGGGACAGGCGTCTGGAATGAGCAGTTCTTC. This gives the protein CASSGTGVWNEQFF.

The genes are TRBV6-2 or TRBV6-3 and TRBJ1-6; 12 bases are a match to TRBD1. There are 17 residues in the CDR3. Trimming at V came to 0 bases and at J to 8 bases, leaving 5 bases not matched to a gene. Germline V gene sequence: CDR1 MNHEY, CDR2 SVGEGT. Written as DNA, the CDR3 is TGTGCCAGCAGTTACTCCCGGGACAGGGGGCCCGATTCACCCCTCCACTTT. Translated, it gives CASSYSRDRGPDSPLHF.

This chain connects TRBV7-2 to TRBJ1-2; 10 bases align to TRBD1. Germline values: CDR1 SGHTA, CDR2 FQGNSA. Trimming at V came to 4 bases and at J to 8 bases, leaving 1 base not matched to a gene. The CDR3 consists of 12 residues. In nucleotides, the CDR3 is TGTGCCAGCAGCTGGACAGGGGGAGGCTACACCTTC. Residues: CASSWTGGGYTF.

V gene TRBV4-1 combines with J gene TRBJ1-1; 9 bases are shared with TRBD1. The CDR3 length is 15 residues. The V and J ends lost 4 bases and 7 bases, in that order; junction bases with no gene match: 10. The germline CDR1 and CDR2 sequences are MGHRA and YSYEKL. The CDR3, as DNA: TGCGCCAGCAGCCTTGGACAGGGGCCGAGGGGTGAAGCTTTCTTT. Protein sequence: CASSLGQGPRGEAFF.

The J gene is TRBJ1-1, the V gene TRBV18, with D hard to call. The germline V gene has CDR1 KGHSH and CDR2 LQKENI. With 3 bases removed from V and 6 bases from J, the gap between germline ends came to 11 bases. The CDR3 is 13 amino acids. CDR3 amino acids: CASSPGRMAEAFF. The CDR3 nucleotides are TGTGCCAGCTCACCGGGGAGGATGGCTGAAGCTTTCTTT. Complete variable domain (other parts from reference TRBV18 and TRBJ1-1): NAGVMQNPRHLVRRRGQEARLRCSPMKGHSHVYWYRQLPEEGLKFMVYLQKENIIDESGMPKERFSAEFPKEGPSILRIQQVVRGDSAAYFCASSPGRMAEAFFGQGTRLTVV.

The J gene is TRBJ1-5, the V gene TRBV19, with TRBD1 as a possible D gene (5 bases). The CDR3 spans 16 residues. Trimming pared 6 bases from V and 5 bases from J, leaving 20 bases between. Looked up from germline, CDR1 is LNHDA and CDR2 is SQIVND (reference sequence). The CDR3 region is CASSDARDSVYQPQHF. CDR3 nucleotide sequence: TGTGCCAGTAGCGACGCCCGGGACTCCGTTTATCAGCCCCAGCATTTT.

The chain's CDR3 is CASTSTTGGNTEAFF. The CDR3, as DNA: TGTGCCAGCACCAGCACGACAGGGGGGAACACTGAAGCTTTCTTT. This chain connects TRBV2 to TRBJ1-1; 9 bases fit TRBD1. Germline CDR1 and CDR2: SNHLY and FYNNEI. Trimming took 7 bases from V and 1 from J; bases not matched to a gene: 7. The length of the CDR3 is 15 residues.

The gene calls are TRBV6-4 and TRBJ2-2; the match to TRBD2 covers 12 bases. Trimming cost V 9 bases and J 4 bases; bases outside gene matches: 3. From germline, CDR1 is MRHNA and CDR2 SNTAGT. The CDR3 contains 14 residues. The CDR3 nucleotides are TGTGCCAGTCGGACTAGCGGGGCCACCGGGGAGCTGTTTTTT. The encoded protein is CASRTSGATGELFF.

Concerning this clone: One end of the junction fails to match germline, which may point to a read error. The chain links TRBV6-1 to TRBJ2-5; D is possibly TRBD2 (6 bases). Germline CDR1 is MNHNS and CDR2 is SASEGT. The length of the CDR3 is 17 residues. The CDR3 coding sequence is TGTGCCAGCAGGGAAGTGGGCGGGGCCCTAAAGAAAGAGACCCAGTACTTC. It encodes CASREVGGALKKETQYF.